This is a list of T cell receptor beta chains from one sample in a study of T cells in Graves' hyperthyroidism and ophthalmopathy. One entry per CDR3 protein, called by TCRdb with MiXCR from the multiplex PCR reads. In the table there are about 360,000 distinct CDR3 sequences, around a sixth of which are singletons. The sequencing sample was made of blood. The source is a woman aged 18-29 years with Graves' hyperthyroidism that later progressed to Graves' ophthalmopathy. Each CDR3 is given with its conserved first and last residue. Each record gives: D gene, J gene, CDR3 length, clone size, V gene, CDR3 protein, CDR3 DNA. A D gene is named only where the DNA matches it firmly. Only some rows state a clone size, as once, few, many or a class for expanded clones.

D: .; J: TRBJ2-4; length: 15; size: many; V: TRBV3-1; CDR3: CASSRRPLGPNIQYF; DNA: TGTGCCAGCAGCCGCCGTCCTCTAGGTCCAAACATTCAGTACTTC
D: TRBD1; J: TRBJ2-1; length: 17; size: .; V: TRBV24-1; CDR3: CATSDSRGGGSYNEQFF; DNA: TGTGCCACCAGTGATTCCCGAGGGGGCGGGTCCTACAATGAGCAGTTCTTC
D: TRBD2; J: TRBJ2-1; length: 15; size: .; V: TRBV6-1; CDR3: CASRPSGRANNEQFF; DNA: TGTGCCAGCAGGCCTAGCGGGAGGGCTAACAATGAGCAGTTCTTC
D: .; J: TRBJ2-2; length: 14; size: few; V: TRBV7-9; CDR3: CASSLGGHPELLFF; DNA: TGTGCCAGCAGCTTAGGGGGCCATCCGGAGTTGCTGTTTTTT
D: .; J: TRBJ2-7; length: 13; size: few; V: TRBV6-4; CDR3: CASSPNEGAEQYF; DNA: TGTGCCAGCAGCCCCAACGAGGGAGCCGAGCAGTACTTC
D: .; J: TRBJ2-1; length: 16; size: few; V: TRBV9; CDR3: CASSVTVGHVNNEQFF; DNA: TGTGCCAGCAGCGTAACAGTCGGGCACGTAAACAATGAGCAGTTCTTC
D: TRBD2; J: TRBJ2-7; length: 15; size: .; V: TRBV20-1; CDR3: CSANFFGTSAYEQYF; DNA: TGCAGTGCTAACTTCTTCGGGACTAGCGCGTACGAGCAGTACTTC
D: TRBD1; J: TRBJ1-4; length: 18; size: few; V: TRBV2; CDR3: CASSPWDREGPDRVTLFF; DNA: TGTGCCAGCAGTCCGTGGGACAGGGAGGGACCAGATCGAGTGACACTGTTTTTT
D: TRBD1; J: TRBJ1-1; length: 14; size: many; V: TRBV11-2; CDR3: CASSRGQGATEAFF; DNA: TGTGCCAGCAGCCGGGGACAGGGGGCCACTGAAGCTTTCTTT
D: TRBD1; J: TRBJ2-1; length: 13; size: few; V: TRBV20-1; CDR3: CSAREDRVNEQFF; DNA: TGCAGTGCTAGGGAGGACAGGGTAAATGAGCAGTTCTTC
D: TRBD1; J: TRBJ2-1; length: 15; size: many; V: TRBV20-1; CDR3: CSARAQGQDYNEQFF; DNA: TGCAGTGCTAGAGCCCAGGGACAGGACTACAATGAGCAGTTCTTC
D: .; J: TRBJ1-1; length: 11; size: many; V: TRBV2; CDR3: CASLVIGEAFF; DNA: TGTGCCAGCCTGGTGATAGGTGAAGCTTTCTTT
D: .; J: TRBJ2-6; length: 16; size: .; V: TRBV2; CDR3: CASSENGPSGANVRTF; DNA: TGTGCCAGCAGTGAAAACGGGCCCTCTGGGGCCAACGTCCGGACTTTC
D: .; J: TRBJ2-1; length: 15; size: many; V: TRBV28; CDR3: CASSDRWGGNNEQFF; DNA: TGTGCCAGCAGTGACCGGTGGGGCGGGAACAATGAGCAGTTCTTC
D: TRBD2; J: TRBJ2-2; length: 15; size: few; V: TRBV12-3/TRBV12-4; CDR3: CASSLFSGSPGELFF; DNA: TGTGCCAGCAGTCTTTTTAGCGGGAGCCCCGGGGAGCTGTTTTTT
D: TRBD2; J: TRBJ2-1; length: 17; size: .; V: TRBV10-2; CDR3: CASSVRSGGTSYNEQFF; DNA: TGCGCCAGCAGTGTCAGATCGGGAGGGACCTCCTACAATGAGCAGTTCTTC
D: TRBD1; J: TRBJ2-1; length: 14; size: .; V: TRBV5-1; CDR3: CASSTRLGGVEQFF; DNA: TGCGCCAGCAGCACACGTCTAGGGGGCGTTGAGCAGTTCTTC
D: TRBD2; J: TRBJ2-5; length: 18; size: many; V: TRBV10-3; CDR3: CAISANRGLAGVGETQYF; DNA: TGTGCCATCAGTGCGAATCGAGGGCTAGCGGGAGTAGGAGAGACCCAGTACTTC
D: .; J: TRBJ2-3; length: 12; size: many; V: TRBV7-9; CDR3: CASSLEEDTQYF; DNA: TGTGCCAGCAGCTTAGAGGAAGATACGCAGTATTTT
D: TRBD1; J: TRBJ1-1; length: 19; size: .; V: TRBV10-3; CDR3: CATHPTGGPKDPMNTEAFF; DNA: TGTGCCACCCACCCCACAGGGGGCCCAAAAGATCCTATGAACACTGAAGCTTTCTTT
D: TRBD2; J: TRBJ2-1; length: 18; size: many; V: TRBV27; CDR3: CASSLALAGIRSYNEQFF; DNA: TGTGCCAGCAGTTTGGCCCTAGCGGGGATACGCTCCTACAATGAGCAGTTCTTC
D: .; J: TRBJ1-1; length: 18; size: many; V: TRBV6-6; CDR3: CASSYAGRGAMGNTEAFF; DNA: TGTGCCAGCAGTTACGCGGGTAGGGGGGCTATGGGGAACACTGAAGCTTTCTTT
D: .; J: TRBJ1-2; length: 12; size: .; V: TRBV6-1; CDR3: CASLFGLMGYTF; DNA: TGTGCCAGCCTTTTCGGTCTGATGGGCTACACCTTC
D: .; J: TRBJ2-7; length: 16; size: few; V: TRBV4-3; CDR3: CASSQTPGSAFYEQYF; DNA: TGCGCCAGCAGCCAAACTCCAGGGTCAGCATTCTACGAGCAGTACTTC
D: .; J: TRBJ2-7; length: 13; size: few; V: TRBV2; CDR3: CASSGDGKYEQYF; DNA: TGTGCCAGCAGTGGGGACGGGAAATACGAGCAGTACTTC
D: .; J: TRBJ1-1; length: 12; size: .; V: TRBV6-1; CDR3: CASRRTDGEAFF; DNA: TGTGCCAGCAGGCGGACGGACGGTGAAGCTTTCTTT
D: .; J: TRBJ1-2; length: 14; size: many; V: TRBV7-2; CDR3: CASSLGRVNYGYTF; DNA: TGTGCCAGCAGCTTAGGCAGGGTTAACTATGGCTACACCTTC
D: .; J: TRBJ1-1; length: 12; size: many; V: TRBV3-1; CDR3: CASSQTESQAFF; DNA: TGTGCCAGCAGCCAGACAGAGTCTCAGGCTTTCTTT